Listed below are T cell receptor beta chains from one sample, sequenced in a study of OX40 agonist ivuxolimab in advanced cancers. TCRdb's copy holds only in-frame clones and misses some; the assay was immunoSEQ multiplex PCR. The sample includes more than 35,000 clones, approximately 84% seen only once; the top ten take over 12%. The material was CD4+ or CD8+ T cells sorted from blood, obtained in a trial of the OX40 agonist ivuxolimab. Receptors were obtained from an adult with an advanced solid tumor such as melanoma, head and neck, liver or kidney cancer. Both conserved end residues are part of each CDR3. The D gene is left open where the match is weak. A clone size is listed for some rows: how often the clone was seen (once, few, many), or a class if it is expanded.

d_call,v_call,j_call,clone_size,cdr3_aa,cdr3_nt
TRBD1,TRBV14,TRBJ1-2,.,CASSQGNTGVGYTF,TGTGCCAGCAGCCAAGGGAATACAGGGGTTGGCTACACCTTC
TRBD1,TRBV5-4,TRBJ2-7,.,CASSFDRAYEQYF,TGTGCCAGCAGCTTTGACAGGGCCTACGAGCAGTACTTC
.,TRBV27,TRBJ2-1,.,CASSSFYNEQFF,TGTGCCAGCAGTTCTTTCTACAATGAGCAGTTCTTC
.,TRBV9,TRBJ2-7,.,CASSSRPEGGLGAYEQYF,TGTGCCAGCAGCTCCCGACCGGAGGGGGGTCTAGGAGCCTACGAGCAGTACTTC
.,TRBV15,TRBJ2-3,few,CATSTPGPPGDTQYF,TGTGCCACCAGCACTCCTGGGCCGCCCGGAGATACGCAGTATTTT
.,TRBV27,TRBJ1-2,once,CASSLSVGAYGYTF,TGTGCCAGCAGTTTATCGGTAGGGGCCTATGGCTACACCTTC
.,TRBV19,TRBJ2-7,.,CASSIGGGYEQYF,TGTGCCAGTAGTATAGGAGGGGGCTACGAGCAGTACTTC
TRBD2,TRBV19,TRBJ2-1,.,CASSNSGRGYNEQFF,TGTGCCAGTAGTAATAGCGGGAGGGGCTACAATGAGCAGTTCTTC
TRBD2,TRBV7-9,TRBJ2-1,.,CASGPGGEQFF,TGTGCCAGCGGACCGGGGGGTGAGCAGTTCTTC
.,TRBV7-9,TRBJ1-1,.,CASSPWTEAFF,TGTGCCAGCAGCCCGTGGACTGAAGCTTTCTTT
.,TRBV13,TRBJ2-1,.,CASSRGLDGYNEQFF,TGTGCCAGCAGCCGGGGGTTGGACGGCTACAATGAGCAGTTCTTC
.,TRBV19,TRBJ2-7,.,CASSTLASSPYEQYF,TGTGCCAGTAGTACGTTGGCTAGCAGCCCCTACGAGCAGTACTTC
.,TRBV4-1,TRBJ2-5,few,CASSQDHSQETQYF,TGCGCCAGCAGCCAAGACCACAGCCAAGAGACCCAGTACTTC
.,TRBV5-4,TRBJ2-7,.,CASSGALSSYEQYF,TGTGCCAGCAGTGGGGCCTTGAGCTCCTACGAGCAGTACTTC
.,TRBV13,TRBJ1-1,.,CASSSWGTPIPEAFF,TGTGCCAGCAGCTCGTGGGGGACCCCTATCCCTGAAGCTTTCTTT
.,TRBV4-2,TRBJ2-7,.,CASSPSIAVSYEQYF,TGTGCCAGCAGTCCCTCAATAGCGGTCAGCTACGAGCAGTACTTC
.,TRBV28,TRBJ1-5,once,CASSPPGPPGHQPQHF,TGTGCCAGCAGTCCTCCGGGACCGCCTGGTCATCAGCCCCAGCATTTT
TRBD1,TRBV9,TRBJ2-3,few,CASSVEGGAFSDTQYF,TGTGCCAGCAGCGTTGAAGGGGGCGCCTTTTCCGATACGCAGTATTTT
.,TRBV19,TRBJ2-7,.,CASSGRTYEQYF,TGTGCCAGTAGCGGGAGAACATACGAGCAGTACTTC
TRBD2,TRBV6-5,TRBJ2-7,.,CASSYGTSGVYEQYF,TGTGCCAGCAGTTACGGGACTAGCGGGGTTTACGAGCAGTACTTC
.,TRBV7-2,TRBJ2-7,few,CASSLDPLATAGYEQYF,TGTGCCAGCAGCTTAGATCCCCTAGCGACCGCCGGCTACGAGCAGTACTTC
TRBD2,TRBV28,TRBJ2-3,.,CASMLRGLAGVDTQYF,TGTGCCAGCATGCTCCGGGGACTAGCGGGAGTAGATACGCAGTATTTT
TRBD2,TRBV7-3,TRBJ2-7,.,CASSLTRGAGEQYF,TGTGCCAGCAGCTTAACGCGGGGGGCGGGCGAGCAGTACTTC
.,TRBV6-5,TRBJ2-7,few,CASSYSEGSEQYF,TGTGCCAGCAGTTACTCGGAAGGGAGCGAGCAGTACTTC
.,TRBV28,TRBJ2-5,.,CASSLSGTLQETQYF,TGTGCCAGCAGTTTATCGGGGACACTACAAGAGACCCAGTACTTC
.,TRBV11-2,TRBJ2-5,.,CASSLGPIPQETQYF,TGTGCCAGCAGCTTAGGTCCGATACCCCAAGAGACCCAGTACTTC
.,TRBV10-3,TRBJ2-6,.,CAISEQGDASGANVLTF,TGTGCCATCAGTGAACAGGGAGACGCCTCTGGGGCCAACGTCCTGACTTTC
TRBD2,TRBV5-5,TRBJ2-7,.,CASSSRLAGSSYEQYF,TGTGCCAGCAGCTCCCGACTAGCGGGGAGCTCCTACGAGCAGTACTTC
TRBD1,TRBV27,TRBJ2-3,.,CASSWVGRDSLQDTQYF,TGTGCCAGCAGTTGGGTAGGTAGGGACAGCCTGCAGGATACGCAGTATTTT
.,TRBV7-6,TRBJ2-7,.,CASGFSSYEQYF,TGTGCCAGCGGATTCAGCTCCTACGAGCAGTACTTC
.,TRBV6-5,TRBJ2-1,.,CASSPTGREQFF,TGTGCCAGCAGCCCTACGGGCCGTGAGCAGTTCTTC
.,TRBV7-2,TRBJ1-1,.,CASSLRQSTEAFF,TGTGCCAGCAGCTTACGGCAGAGCACTGAAGCTTTCTTT
TRBD1,TRBV27,TRBJ1-2,few,CASTPSAGGIYGYTF,TGTGCCAGCACCCCCTCGGCAGGGGGTATCTATGGCTACACCTTC
TRBD2,TRBV7-8,TRBJ2-5,.,CASSLTLAGAGETQYF,TGTGCCAGCAGCTTAACACTAGCGGGGGCCGGAGAGACCCAGTACTTC
.,TRBV6-6,TRBJ2-5,.,CASKTLARGPQETQYF,TGTGCCAGCAAAACCCTTGCCCGGGGACCCCAAGAGACCCAGTACTTC
.,TRBV4-3,TRBJ2-3,.,CASSQDRRDTQYF,TGCGCCAGCAGCCAAGATAGGAGGGATACGCAGTATTTT
TRBD2,TRBV6-1,TRBJ2-7,.,CASLGSGKNEQYF,TGTGCCTCCCTTGGAAGCGGGAAGAACGAGCAGTACTTC
TRBD1,TRBV6-5,TRBJ1-2,few,CASSLDRAGGYTF,TGTGCCAGCAGCCTGGACAGGGCGGGAGGCTACACCTTC
TRBD2,TRBV29-1,TRBJ2-3,.,CSVASGPGTQYF,TGCAGCGTCGCTAGCGGACCAGGTACGCAGTATTTT
.,TRBV7-9,TRBJ2-3,.,CASSLEVRVLDTQYF,TGTGCCAGCAGCTTAGAAGTTCGGGTGTTGGATACGCAGTATTTT
.,TRBV20-1,TRBJ2-3,.,CSATTRDTQYF,TGCAGTGCCACTACACGGGATACGCAGTATTTT
TRBD1,TRBV7-9,TRBJ2-5,few,CASSIELRTGVETQYF,TGTGCCAGCAGCATCGAATTAAGGACAGGGGTAGAGACCCAGTACTTC
.,TRBV4-1,TRBJ1-1,.,CATRDLTEAFF,TGCGCCACTAGAGATCTCACTGAAGCTTTCTTT
TRBD2,TRBV9,TRBJ2-7,once,CASSGLAGEQYF,TGTGCCAGCAGCGGACTAGCGGGAGAGCAGTACTTC
TRBD2,TRBV4-3,TRBJ2-1,once,CASSQDRLAGGNEQFF,TGCGCCAGCAGCCAAGATCGACTAGCGGGGGGGAATGAGCAGTTCTTC
.,TRBV11-3,TRBJ2-7,.,CASSLLGEQYF,TGTGCCAGCAGCTTACTGGGCGAGCAGTACTTC
.,TRBV25-1,TRBJ2-5,.,CASFWETQYF,TGTGCCAGTTTTTGGGAGACCCAGTACTTC
.,TRBV11-3,TRBJ2-3,.,CASRFSGSTDTQYF,TGTGCCAGCAGATTCAGCGGGTCCACAGATACGCAGTATTTT
.,TRBV5-4,TRBJ2-6,.,CASSTPGGAGANVLTF,TGTGCCAGCAGCACTCCGGGGGGCGCTGGGGCCAACGTCCTGACTTTC
.,TRBV5-1,TRBJ2-1,.,CASSFSQGSYNEQFF,TGCGCCAGCAGCTTCTCCCAGGGCTCCTACAATGAGCAGTTCTTC